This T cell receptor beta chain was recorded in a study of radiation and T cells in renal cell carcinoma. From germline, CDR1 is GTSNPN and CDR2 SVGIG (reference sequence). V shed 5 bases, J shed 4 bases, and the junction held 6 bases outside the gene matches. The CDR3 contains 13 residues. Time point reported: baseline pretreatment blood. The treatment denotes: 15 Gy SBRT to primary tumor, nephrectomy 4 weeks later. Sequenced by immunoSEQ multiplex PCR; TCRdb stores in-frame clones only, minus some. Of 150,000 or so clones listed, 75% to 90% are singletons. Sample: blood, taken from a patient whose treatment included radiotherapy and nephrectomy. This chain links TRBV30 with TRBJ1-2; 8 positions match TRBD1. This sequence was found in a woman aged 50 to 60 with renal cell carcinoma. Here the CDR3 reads CAWSPGGVYGYTF. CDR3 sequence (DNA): TGTGCCTGGTCACCAGGGGGCGTCTATGGCTACACCTTC.